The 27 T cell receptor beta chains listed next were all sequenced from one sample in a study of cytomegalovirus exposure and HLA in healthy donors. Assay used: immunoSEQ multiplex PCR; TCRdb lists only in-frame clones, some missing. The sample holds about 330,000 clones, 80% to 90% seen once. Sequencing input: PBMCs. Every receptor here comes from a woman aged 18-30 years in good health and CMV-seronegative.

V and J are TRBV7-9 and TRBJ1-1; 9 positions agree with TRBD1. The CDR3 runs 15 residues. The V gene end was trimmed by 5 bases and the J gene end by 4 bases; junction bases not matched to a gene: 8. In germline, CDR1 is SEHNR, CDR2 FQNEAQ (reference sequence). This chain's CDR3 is CASSPGQGGGTEAFF. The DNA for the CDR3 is TGTGCCAGCAGCCCGGGACAGGGAGGGGGCACTGAAGCTTTCTTT.

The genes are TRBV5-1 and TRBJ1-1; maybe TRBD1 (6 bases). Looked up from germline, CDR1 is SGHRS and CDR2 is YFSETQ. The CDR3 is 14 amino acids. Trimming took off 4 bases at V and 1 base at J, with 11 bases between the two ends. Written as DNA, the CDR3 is TGCGCCAGCAGCGCAGGGGTCGGGAACACTGAAGCTTTCTTT. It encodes CASSAGVGNTEAFF.

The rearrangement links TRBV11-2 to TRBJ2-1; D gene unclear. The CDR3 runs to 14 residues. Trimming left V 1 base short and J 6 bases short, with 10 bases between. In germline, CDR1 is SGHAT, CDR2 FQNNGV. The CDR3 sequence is CASSLVPGTNEQFF. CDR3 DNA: TGTGCCAGCAGCTTAGTGCCAGGTACCAATGAGCAGTTCTTC.

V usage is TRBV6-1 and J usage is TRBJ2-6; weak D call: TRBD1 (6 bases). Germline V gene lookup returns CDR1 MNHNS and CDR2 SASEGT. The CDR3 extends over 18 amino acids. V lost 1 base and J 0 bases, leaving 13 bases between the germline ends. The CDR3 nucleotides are TGTGCCAGCAGTGAAGTTGGGACATTGAGCTCTGGGGCCAACGTCCTGACTTTC. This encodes CASSEVGTLSSGANVLTF.

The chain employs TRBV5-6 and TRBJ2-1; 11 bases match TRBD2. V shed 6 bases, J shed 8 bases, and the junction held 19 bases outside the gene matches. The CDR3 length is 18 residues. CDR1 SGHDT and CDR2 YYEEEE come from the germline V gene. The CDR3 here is CASTLLILAGVGADEQFF. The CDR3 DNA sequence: TGTGCCAGCACCCTGCTTATACTAGCGGGAGTAGGGGCGGATGAGCAGTTCTTC.

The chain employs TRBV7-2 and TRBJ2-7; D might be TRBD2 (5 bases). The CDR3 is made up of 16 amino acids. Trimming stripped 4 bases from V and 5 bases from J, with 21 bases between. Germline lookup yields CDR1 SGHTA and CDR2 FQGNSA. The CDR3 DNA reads TGTGCCAGCAGCTGGGTCGGAGGAGGCGCTTCCCACGAGCAGTACTTC. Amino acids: CASSWVGGGASHEQYF.

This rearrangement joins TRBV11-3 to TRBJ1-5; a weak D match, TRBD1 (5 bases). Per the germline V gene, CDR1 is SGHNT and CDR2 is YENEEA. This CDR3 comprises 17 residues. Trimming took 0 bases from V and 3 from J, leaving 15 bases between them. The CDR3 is CASSLDKKTDSNQPQHF. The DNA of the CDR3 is TGTGCCAGCAGCTTAGACAAGAAGACAGACTCCAATCAGCCCCAGCATTTT.

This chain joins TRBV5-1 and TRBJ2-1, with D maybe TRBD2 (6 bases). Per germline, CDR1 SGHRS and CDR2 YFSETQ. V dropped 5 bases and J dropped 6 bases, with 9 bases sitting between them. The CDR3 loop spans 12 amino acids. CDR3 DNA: TGCGCCAGCAGGATTAGCGGCAATGAGCAGTTCTTC. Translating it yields CASRISGNEQFF.

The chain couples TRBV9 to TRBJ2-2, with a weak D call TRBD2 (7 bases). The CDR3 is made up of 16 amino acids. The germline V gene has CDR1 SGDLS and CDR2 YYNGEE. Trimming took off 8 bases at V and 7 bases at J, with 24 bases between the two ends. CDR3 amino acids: CASRPQGGGDGGELFF. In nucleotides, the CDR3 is TGTGCCAGTAGACCCCAAGGGGGAGGGGACGGCGGGGAGCTGTTTTTT.

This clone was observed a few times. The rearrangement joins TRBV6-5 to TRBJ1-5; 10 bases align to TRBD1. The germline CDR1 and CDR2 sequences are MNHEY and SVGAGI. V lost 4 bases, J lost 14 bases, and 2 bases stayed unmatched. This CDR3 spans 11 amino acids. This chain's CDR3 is CASSSGQGEHF. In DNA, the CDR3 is TGTGCCAGCAGTTCCGGACAGGGGGAGCATTTT.

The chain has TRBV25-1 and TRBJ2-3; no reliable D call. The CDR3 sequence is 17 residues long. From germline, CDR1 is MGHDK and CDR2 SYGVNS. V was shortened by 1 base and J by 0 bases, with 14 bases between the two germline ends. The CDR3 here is CASSELRLGTSTDTQYF. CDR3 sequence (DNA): TGTGCCAGCAGTGAATTGCGGCTAGGCACGAGCACAGATACGCAGTATTTT.

The CDR3 bases are TGTGCCATCAGTGACCCCGGGACAGGGGCTGTGAACACTGAAGCTTTCTTT. Protein product: CAISDPGTGAVNTEAFF. The genes are TRBV10-3 and TRBJ1-1; 10 nucleotides align to TRBD1. V shed 3 bases and J 0 bases; nucleotides not matched to a gene: 7. The CDR3 loop spans 17 amino acids. In germline, CDR1 is ENHRY, CDR2 SYGVKD.

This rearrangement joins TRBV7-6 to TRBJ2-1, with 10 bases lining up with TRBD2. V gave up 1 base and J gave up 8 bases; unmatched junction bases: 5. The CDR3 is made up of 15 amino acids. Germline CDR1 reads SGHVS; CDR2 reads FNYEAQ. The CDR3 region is CASSLEAGGGDEQFF. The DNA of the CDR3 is TGTGCCAGCAGCTTAGAAGCGGGAGGGGGCGATGAGCAGTTCTTC.

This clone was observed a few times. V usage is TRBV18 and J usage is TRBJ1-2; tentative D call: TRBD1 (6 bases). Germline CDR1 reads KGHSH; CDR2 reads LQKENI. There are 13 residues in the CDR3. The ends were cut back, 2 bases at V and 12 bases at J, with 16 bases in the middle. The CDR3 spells CASSPIAGADDTF. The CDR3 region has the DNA TGTGCCAGCTCACCAATTGCAGGGGCGGATGACACCTTC.

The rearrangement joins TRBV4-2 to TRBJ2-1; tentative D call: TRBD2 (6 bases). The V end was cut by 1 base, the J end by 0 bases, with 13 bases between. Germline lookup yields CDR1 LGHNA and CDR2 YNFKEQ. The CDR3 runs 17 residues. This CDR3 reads CASSQVGREPSYNEQFF. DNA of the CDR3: TGTGCCAGCAGCCAAGTAGGGCGGGAACCCTCCTACAATGAGCAGTTCTTC.

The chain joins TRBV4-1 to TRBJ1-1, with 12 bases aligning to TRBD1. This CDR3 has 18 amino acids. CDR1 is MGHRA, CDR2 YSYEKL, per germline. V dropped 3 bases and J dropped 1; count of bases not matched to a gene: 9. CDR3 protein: CASSHPPGTGGGNTEAFF. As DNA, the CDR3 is TGCGCCAGCAGCCACCCCCCGGGGACAGGGGGCGGGAACACTGAAGCTTTCTTT.

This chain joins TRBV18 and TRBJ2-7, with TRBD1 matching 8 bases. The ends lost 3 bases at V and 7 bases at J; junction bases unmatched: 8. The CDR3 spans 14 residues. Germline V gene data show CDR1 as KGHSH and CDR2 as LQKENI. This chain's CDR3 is CASSPASRDREQYF. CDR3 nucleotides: TGTGCCAGCTCACCGGCGTCCCGGGACAGGGAGCAGTACTTC.

The CDR3 sequence is CASSSQWDSSEQYF. The CDR3 nucleotides are TGTGCCAGCAGCTCTCAGTGGGACTCGTCCGAGCAGTACTTC. V is TRBV7-2 and J is TRBJ2-7; D possibly corresponds to TRBD2 (6 bases). V was cut by 4 bases and J by 6 bases, with 16 bases left in between. The germline gives CDR1 SGHTA, CDR2 FQGNSA. The CDR3 is made up of 14 amino acids.

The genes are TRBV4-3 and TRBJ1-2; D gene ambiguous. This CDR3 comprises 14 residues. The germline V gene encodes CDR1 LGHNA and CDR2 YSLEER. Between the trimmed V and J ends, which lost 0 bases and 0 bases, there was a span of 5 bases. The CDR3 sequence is CASSQDSANYGYTF. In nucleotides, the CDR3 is TGCGCCAGCAGCCAAGACTCCGCTAACTATGGCTACACCTTC.

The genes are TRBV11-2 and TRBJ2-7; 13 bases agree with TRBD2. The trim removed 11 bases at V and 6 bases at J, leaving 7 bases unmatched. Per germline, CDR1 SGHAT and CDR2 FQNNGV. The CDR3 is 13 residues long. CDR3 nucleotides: TGTGCCGATGGACTAGCGGGAGTCACCGAGCAGTACTTC. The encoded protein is CADGLAGVTEQYF.

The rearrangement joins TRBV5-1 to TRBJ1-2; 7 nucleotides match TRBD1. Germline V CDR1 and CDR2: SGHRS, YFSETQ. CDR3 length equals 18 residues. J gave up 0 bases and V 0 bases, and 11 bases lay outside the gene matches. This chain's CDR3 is CASSLEGSGTVTNYGYTF. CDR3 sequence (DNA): TGCGCCAGCAGCTTGGAAGGATCGGGGACAGTAACTAACTATGGCTACACCTTC.

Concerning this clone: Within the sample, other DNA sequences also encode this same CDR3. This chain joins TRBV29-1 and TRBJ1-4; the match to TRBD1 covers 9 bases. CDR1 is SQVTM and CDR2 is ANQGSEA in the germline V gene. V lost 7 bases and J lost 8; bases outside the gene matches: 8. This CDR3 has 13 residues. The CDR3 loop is CSATGQGDEKLFF. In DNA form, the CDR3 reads TGCAGCGCAACGGGACAGGGAGACGAAAAACTGTTTTTT.

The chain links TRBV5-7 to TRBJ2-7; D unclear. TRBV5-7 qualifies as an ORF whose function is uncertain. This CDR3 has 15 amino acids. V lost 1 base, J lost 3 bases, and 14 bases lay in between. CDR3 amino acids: CASSLPHSTYYEQYF. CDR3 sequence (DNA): TGTGCCAGCAGCTTGCCCCACTCAACTTACTACGAGCAGTACTTC.

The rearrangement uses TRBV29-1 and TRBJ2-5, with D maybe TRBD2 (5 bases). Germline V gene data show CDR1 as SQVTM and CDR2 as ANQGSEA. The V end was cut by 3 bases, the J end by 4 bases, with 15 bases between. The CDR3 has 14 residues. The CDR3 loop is CSVDGIRVGETQYF. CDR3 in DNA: TGCAGCGTTGACGGGATAAGGGTTGGAGAGACCCAGTACTTC.

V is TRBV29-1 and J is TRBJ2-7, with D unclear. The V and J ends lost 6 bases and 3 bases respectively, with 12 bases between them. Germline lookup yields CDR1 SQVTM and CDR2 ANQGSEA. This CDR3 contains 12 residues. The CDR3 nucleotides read TGCAGCGTAAAACAGCCGAACTACGAGCAGTACTTC. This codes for CSVKQPNYEQYF.

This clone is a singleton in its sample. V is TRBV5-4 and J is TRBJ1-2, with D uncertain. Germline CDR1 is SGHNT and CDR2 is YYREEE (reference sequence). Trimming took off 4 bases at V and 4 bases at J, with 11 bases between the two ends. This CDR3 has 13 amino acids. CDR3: CASSPAGIYGYTF. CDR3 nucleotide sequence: TGTGCCAGCAGCCCCGCGGGGATCTATGGCTACACCTTC.

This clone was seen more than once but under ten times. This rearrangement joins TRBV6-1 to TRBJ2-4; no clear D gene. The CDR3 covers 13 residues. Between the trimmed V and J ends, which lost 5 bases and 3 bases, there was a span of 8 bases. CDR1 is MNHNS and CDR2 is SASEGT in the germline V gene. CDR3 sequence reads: CASSQDDKNIQYF. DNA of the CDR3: TGTGCCAGCAGTCAGGATGACAAAAACATTCAGTACTTC.